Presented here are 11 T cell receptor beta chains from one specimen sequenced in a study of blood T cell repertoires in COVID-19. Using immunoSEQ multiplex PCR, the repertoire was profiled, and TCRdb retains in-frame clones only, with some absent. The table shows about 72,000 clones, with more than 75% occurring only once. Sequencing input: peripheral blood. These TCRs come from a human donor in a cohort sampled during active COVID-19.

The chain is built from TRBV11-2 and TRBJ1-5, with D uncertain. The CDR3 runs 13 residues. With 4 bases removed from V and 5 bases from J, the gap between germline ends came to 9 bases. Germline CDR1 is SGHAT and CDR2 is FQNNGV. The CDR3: CASSSSVYQPQHF. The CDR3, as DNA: TGTGCCAGCAGCTCCTCTGTCTATCAGCCCCAGCATTTT.

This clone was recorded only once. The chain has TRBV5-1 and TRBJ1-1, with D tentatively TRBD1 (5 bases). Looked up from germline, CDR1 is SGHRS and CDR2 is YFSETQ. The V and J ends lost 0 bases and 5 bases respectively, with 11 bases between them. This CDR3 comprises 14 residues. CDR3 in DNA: TGCGCCAGCAGCTTGGACAGGCCAGATACTGAAGCTTTCTTT. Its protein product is CASSLDRPDTEAFF.

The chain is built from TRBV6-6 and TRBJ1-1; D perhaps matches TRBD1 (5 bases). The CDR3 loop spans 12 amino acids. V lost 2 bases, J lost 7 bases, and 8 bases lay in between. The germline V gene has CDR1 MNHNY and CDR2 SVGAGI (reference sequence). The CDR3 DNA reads TGTGCCAGCAGTTACCAGGGCATTGAAGCTTTCTTT. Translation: CASSYQGIEAFF.

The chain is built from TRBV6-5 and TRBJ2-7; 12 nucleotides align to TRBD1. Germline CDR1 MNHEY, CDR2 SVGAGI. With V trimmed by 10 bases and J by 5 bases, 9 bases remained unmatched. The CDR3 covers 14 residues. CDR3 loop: CATNRDRGPNEQYF. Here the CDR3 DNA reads TGTGCCACAAACCGGGACAGGGGGCCCAACGAGCAGTACTTC.

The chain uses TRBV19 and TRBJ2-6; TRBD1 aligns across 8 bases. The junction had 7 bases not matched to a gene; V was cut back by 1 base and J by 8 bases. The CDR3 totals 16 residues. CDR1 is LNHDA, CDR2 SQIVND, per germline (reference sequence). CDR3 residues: CASSIVTGTGTNVLTF. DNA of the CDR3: TGTGCCAGTAGTATAGTAACCGGGACAGGTACCAACGTCCTGACTTTC.

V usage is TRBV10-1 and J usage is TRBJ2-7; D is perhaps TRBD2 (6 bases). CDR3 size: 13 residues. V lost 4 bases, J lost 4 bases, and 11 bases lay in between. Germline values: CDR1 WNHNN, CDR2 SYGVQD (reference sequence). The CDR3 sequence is CASSGGLMYEQYF. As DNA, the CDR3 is TGCGCCAGCAGTGGGGGACTGATGTACGAGCAGTACTTC.

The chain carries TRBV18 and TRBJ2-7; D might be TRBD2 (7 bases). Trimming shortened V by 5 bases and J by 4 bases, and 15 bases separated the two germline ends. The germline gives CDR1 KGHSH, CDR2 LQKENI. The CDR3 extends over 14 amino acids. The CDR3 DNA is TGTGCCAGCTCATCTGGGGGGGGGCCGTACGAGCAGTACTTC. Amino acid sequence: CASSSGGGPYEQYF.

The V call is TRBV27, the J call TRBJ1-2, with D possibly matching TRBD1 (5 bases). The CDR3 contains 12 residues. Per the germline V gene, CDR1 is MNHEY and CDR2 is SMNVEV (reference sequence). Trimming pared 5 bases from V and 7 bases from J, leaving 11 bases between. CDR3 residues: CASSPSGVGYTF. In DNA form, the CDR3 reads TGTGCCAGCAGTCCTTCGGGGGTTGGCTACACCTTC.

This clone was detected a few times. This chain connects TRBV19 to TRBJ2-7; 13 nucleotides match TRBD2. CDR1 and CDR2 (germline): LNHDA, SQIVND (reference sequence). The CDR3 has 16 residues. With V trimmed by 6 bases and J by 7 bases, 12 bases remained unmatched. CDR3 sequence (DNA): TGTGCCAGTAGGGGGACTAGCGGGGAATTGGCTTCTGAGCAGTACTTC. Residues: CASRGTSGELASEQYF.

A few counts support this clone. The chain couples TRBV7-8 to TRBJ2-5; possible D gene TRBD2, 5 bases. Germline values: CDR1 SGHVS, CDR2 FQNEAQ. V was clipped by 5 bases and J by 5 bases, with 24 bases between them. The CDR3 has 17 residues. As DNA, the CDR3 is TGTGCCAGCAGCCCCCGGAGGCTAGCAAAACCGGGGGAGACCCAGTACTTC. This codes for CASSPRRLAKPGETQYF.

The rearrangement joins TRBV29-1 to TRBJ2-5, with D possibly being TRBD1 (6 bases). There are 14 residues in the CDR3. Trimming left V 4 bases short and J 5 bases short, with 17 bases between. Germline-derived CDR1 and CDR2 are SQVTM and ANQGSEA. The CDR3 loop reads CSVVGAVGAETQYF. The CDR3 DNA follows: TGCAGCGTTGTGGGGGCAGTTGGGGCGGAGACCCAGTACTTC.